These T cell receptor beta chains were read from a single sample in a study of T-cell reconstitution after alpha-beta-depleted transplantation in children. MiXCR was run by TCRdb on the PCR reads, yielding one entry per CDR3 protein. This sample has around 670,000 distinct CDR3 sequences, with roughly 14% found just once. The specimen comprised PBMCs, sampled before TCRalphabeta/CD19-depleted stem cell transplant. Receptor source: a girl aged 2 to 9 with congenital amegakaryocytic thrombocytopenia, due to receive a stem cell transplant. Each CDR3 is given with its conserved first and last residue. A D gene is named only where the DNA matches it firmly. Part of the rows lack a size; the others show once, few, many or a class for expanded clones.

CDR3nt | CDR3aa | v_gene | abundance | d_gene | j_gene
TGTGCCAGCGGAAGGGACCACTCCTACGAGCAGTACTTC | CASGRDHSYEQYF | TRBV7-2 | many | . | TRBJ2-7
TGCGCCAGCAGCCCCCCCCGCCGGGGCAGTTATCCTTCTGGGGCCAACGTCCTGACTTTC | CASSPPRRGSYPSGANVLTF | TRBV5-1 | many | . | TRBJ2-6
TGTGCCAGCAGCTCTTGGACTAGCGGCTACAATGAGCAGTTCTTC | CASSSWTSGYNEQFF | TRBV7-8 | . | TRBD2 | TRBJ2-1
TGTGCCAGCAGTCCGACCGGGACTTCTCTTCGAGAGCAGTTCTTC | CASSPTGTSLREQFF | TRBV12-3/TRBV12-4 | many | . | TRBJ2-1
TGTGCCAGCAGCGGAGGGACTAGCCCCCAAGAGACCCAGTACTTC | CASSGGTSPQETQYF | TRBV5-6 | . | TRBD2 | TRBJ2-5
TGTGCCAGCAGTCCCCGGGACCGGCGAAATGAGCAGTTCTTC | CASSPRDRRNEQFF | TRBV12-3/TRBV12-4 | few | . | TRBJ2-1
TGCGCCAGCAGCTTGGCCCTAGCGGAAAGCACAGATACGCAGTATTTT | CASSLALAESTDTQYF | TRBV5-1 | many | TRBD2 | TRBJ2-3
TGTGCCAGCAGCCGCTACCAACTAGGAGTCGATGAGCAGTTCTTC | CASSRYQLGVDEQFF | TRBV7-6 | few | . | TRBJ2-1
TGTGCCAGCAGTTGGGATCAATGGGACAGGGAAAACGAGCAGTACTTC | CASSWDQWDRENEQYF | TRBV28 | few | TRBD1 | TRBJ2-7
TGCAGCGTTGGGTTTCAGGGAAGCACAGATACGCAGTATTTT | CSVGFQGSTDTQYF | TRBV29-1 | many | . | TRBJ2-3
TGCAGCGTTGGTTCGGGAAGCTCCTACGAGCAGTACTTC | CSVGSGSSYEQYF | TRBV29-1 | many | . | TRBJ2-7
TGCAGTGCTGTATCCCGGGACAGGGGCTATGGCTACACCTTC | CSAVSRDRGYGYTF | TRBV20-1 | few | TRBD1 | TRBJ1-2
TGTGCCAGCAGCTTAGATCTTATTAGAGAGACCCAGTACTTC | CASSLDLIRETQYF | TRBV11-2 | many | . | TRBJ2-5
TGCAGCGTTGATCTGGGGAGGAGCACAGATACGCAGTATTTT | CSVDLGRSTDTQYF | TRBV29-1 | . | . | TRBJ2-3
TGCAGCGTTGCGGGCACCGGGGAGCTGTTTTTT | CSVAGTGELFF | TRBV29-1 | many | . | TRBJ2-2
TGTGCCACCAGCAGAGATAGGCGGAATGAGCAGTTCTTC | CATSRDRRNEQFF | TRBV15 | many | . | TRBJ2-1